One sample yielded the 23 T cell receptor beta chains listed below, sequenced in a study of blood T cell repertoires in COVID-19. TCRdb's table, derived via immunoSEQ multiplex PCR, lists solely in-frame clones and lacks some. This sample has about 260,000 clones, with roughly 86% found just once. What was sequenced was peripheral blood. These receptor sequences come from a man between 40 and 49 years old who had recovered from COVID-19.

The rearrangement uses TRBV18 and TRBJ2-5; 7 nucleotides match TRBD2. CDR1 and CDR2 (germline): KGHSH, LQKENI. This CDR3 has 13 amino acids. The trim removed 5 bases at V and 5 bases at J, leaving 5 bases unmatched. The CDR3 here is CASSWREWETQYF. The CDR3, as DNA: TGTGCCAGCTCATGGCGGGAGTGGGAGACCCAGTACTTC.

The chain has TRBV28 and TRBJ1-6; a weak D match, TRBD1 (6 bases). The CDR3 runs to 15 residues. Deletions cut 6 bases from V and 7 bases from J, with 16 bases between. Germline lookup yields CDR1 MDHEN and CDR2 SYDVKM. The CDR3 sequence: CASRVAGANNSPLHF. The CDR3 coding sequence is TGTGCCAGCAGGGTAGCAGGGGCCAACAATTCACCCCTCCACTTT.

The chain links TRBV30 to TRBJ1-4; 9 bases agree with TRBD1. The CDR3 contains 15 residues. The V gene end was trimmed by 2 bases and the J gene end by 3 bases; junction bases not matched to a gene: 4. Germline CDR1 is GTSNPN and CDR2 is SVGIG (reference sequence). The CDR3 bases are TGTGCCTGGAGTACAGGGGGCACGGCTAATGAAAAACTGTTTTTT. Translating it yields CAWSTGGTANEKLFF. Variable domain in full (rest from reference TRBV30 and TRBJ1-4): SQTIHQWPATLVQPVGSPLSLECTVEGTSNPNLYWYRQAAGRGLQLLFYSVGIGQISSEVPQNLSASRPQDRQFILSSKKLLLSDSGFYLCAWSTGGTANEKLFFGSGTQLSVL.

This chain joins TRBV5-5 and TRBJ2-7; 8 nucleotides align to TRBD1. The germline gives CDR1 SGHKS, CDR2 YYEKEE (reference sequence). The J segment lost 2 bases and the V segment lost 2 bases, leaving 9 bases of the junction unmatched. The length of the CDR3 is 16 residues. CDR3 coding DNA: TGTGCCAGCAGCTTTACCGAGACAGGGGATCCCTACGAGCAGTACTTC. This sequence encodes CASSFTETGDPYEQYF.

This clone was observed a few times. The chain combines TRBV29-1 with TRBJ2-1, with 15 nucleotides matching TRBD2. This CDR3 contains 18 residues. The junction had 16 bases not matched to a gene; V was cut back by 6 bases and J by 7 bases. Germline values: CDR1 SQVTM, CDR2 ANQGSEA. The CDR3 coding sequence is TGCAGCGTACCCCGACCGGGGACTAGCGGGAGGTGGAGGAATGAGCAGTTCTTC. It encodes CSVPRPGTSGRWRNEQFF.

J is TRBJ1-5 and V is TRBV6-6; D remains unclear. The length of the CDR3 is 11 residues. Trimming took 6 bases from V and 3 from J, leaving 3 bases between them. Germline values: CDR1 MNHNY, CDR2 SVGAGI (reference sequence). CDR3 in amino acids: CASSSNQPQHF. The CDR3 DNA reads as TGTGCCAGCAGCTCCAATCAGCCCCAGCATTTT.

This clone was detected a few times. The chain uses TRBV10-3 and TRBJ2-7; D is possibly TRBD1 (5 bases). Per germline, CDR1 ENHRY and CDR2 SYGVKD. The CDR3 contains 12 residues. DNA for the CDR3: TGTGCGTCCTCAGACAGTTCCTACGAGCAGTACTTC. Encoded protein: CASSDSSYEQYF.

As for this clone: At the DNA level, this CDR3 is encoded by other sequences in the same sample as well. Here the CDR3 DNA reads TGCGCCAGCAGCCAAGTGACAGGAACGGAAGAGACCCAGTACTTC. Translated, it gives CASSQVTGTEETQYF. The chain has TRBV4-3 and TRBJ2-5; a possible D gene is TRBD1 (6 bases). The V gene's germline CDR1 is LGHNA and CDR2 YSLEER. V was cut by 1 base and J by 3 bases, with 12 bases left in between. The CDR3 covers 15 residues.

This clone was seen a handful of times. This CDR3 is CASSYADTQYF. The CDR3 coding sequence is TGTGCCAGCAGTTACGCGGATACGCAGTATTTT. The V and J genes are TRBV6-2 or TRBV6-3 and TRBJ2-3, with D hard to call. The germline V gene encodes CDR1 MNHEY and CDR2 SVGEGT. Deletions cut 2 bases from V and 6 bases from J, with 3 bases between. The length of the CDR3 is 11 residues.

This clone was found a few times. The chain employs TRBV11-3 and TRBJ2-2, with D unresolved. There are 14 residues in the CDR3. V lost 3 bases and J 3 bases, leaving 8 bases between the germline ends. CDR1 and CDR2 from the germline V gene are SGHNT and YENEEA. CDR3 loop: CASSFDGYTGELFF. In nucleotides, the CDR3 is TGTGCCAGCAGCTTCGACGGGTACACCGGGGAGCTGTTTTTT.

The rearrangement links TRBV7-2 to TRBJ1-1; D is uncertain. The length of the CDR3 is 14 residues. The ends were cut back, 3 bases at V and 0 bases at J, with 8 bases in the middle. Per germline, CDR1 SGHTA and CDR2 FQGNSA. Here the CDR3 DNA reads TGTGCCAGCAGCTTGATTCAGGTGAACACTGAAGCTTTCTTT. It encodes CASSLIQVNTEAFF.

V usage is TRBV6-2 or TRBV6-3 and J usage is TRBJ1-1; 12 positions agree with TRBD1. V was clipped by 5 bases and J by 4 bases; unmatched bases: 5. The CDR3 sequence is 15 residues long. The germline CDR1 and CDR2 sequences are MNHEY and SVGEGT. The CDR3 protein is CASSGGQGARTEAFF. CDR3 DNA sequence: TGTGCCAGCAGTGGGGGACAGGGGGCGCGCACTGAAGCTTTCTTT.

V and J are TRBV7-6 and TRBJ2-5; 9 nucleotides match TRBD1. This CDR3 contains 17 residues. The junction had 17 bases not matched to a gene; V was cut back by 5 bases and J by 7 bases. CDR1 is SGHVS, CDR2 FNYEAQ, per germline. CDR3 nucleotides: TGTGCCAGCAGCAGATCCGGGACAGGGATACTTTTTGGGACCCAGTACTTC. As protein: CASSRSGTGILFGTQYF.

The rearrangement links TRBV2 to TRBJ1-4; no clear D. Trimming cost V 3 bases and J 7 bases, with 12 bases left between them. Germline CDR1 reads SNHLY; CDR2 reads FYNNEI. The CDR3 consists of 14 residues. CDR3 protein: CASSDGRFGEKLFF. The CDR3 nucleotides read TGTGCCAGCAGTGATGGGAGGTTTGGTGAAAAACTGTTTTTT.

This sequence joins TRBV6-5 and TRBJ1-1; a weak D match, TRBD1 (6 bases). The V gene lost 4 bases and the J gene lost 4 bases, with 19 bases spanning the gap. CDR1 and CDR2 from the germline V gene are MNHEY and SVGAGI. The CDR3 totals 16 residues. CDR3 sequence reads: CASSSRTIRGATEAFF. The DNA of the CDR3 is TGTGCCAGCAGTTCCCGGACCATTCGGGGGGCCACTGAAGCTTTCTTT.

The rearrangement uses TRBV10-3 and TRBJ1-1; 8 positions agree with TRBD1. The CDR3 contains 15 residues. The junction had 4 bases not matched to a gene; V was cut back by 2 bases and J by 2 bases. Looked up from germline, CDR1 is ENHRY and CDR2 is SYGVKD. The CDR3 nucleotides read TGTGCCATCAGTGAGCTCGACAGGGGAAACACTGAAGCTTTCTTT. Its translation: CAISELDRGNTEAFF.

The chain links TRBV7-6 to TRBJ2-7, with D possibly TRBD1 on 7 matching bases. Germline CDR1 and CDR2: SGHVS and FNYEAQ. Trimming shortened V by 2 bases and J by 5 bases, and 16 bases separated the two germline ends. The CDR3 is made up of 15 amino acids. For the CDR3, the DNA is TGTGCCAGCAGCTTACAGCCAGGGGGGAGAGACGAGCAGTACTTC. Amino acids: CASSLQPGGRDEQYF.

This clone was counted a few times. The chain links TRBV2 to TRBJ2-5; 10 bases are a match to TRBD2. V shed 7 bases and J 5 bases; nucleotides not matched to a gene: 10. CDR1 SNHLY and CDR2 FYNNEI come from the germline V gene. CDR3 length: 15 residues. CDR3 nucleotide sequence: TGTGCCAGCAAAGAAGCGGGGGGGCTAAGGGAGACCCAGTACTTC. This translates into CASKEAGGLRETQYF. Based on the CDR3 plus reference TRBV2 and TRBJ2-5, the full variable domain is EPEVTQTPSHQVTQMGQEVILRCVPISNHLYFYWYRQILGQKVEFLVSFYNNEISEKSEIFDDQFSVERPDGSNFTLKIRSTKLEDSAMYFCASKEAGGLRETQYFGPGTRLLVL.

The rearrangement links TRBV4-3 to TRBJ2-7; 11 bases match TRBD2. This CDR3 is 15 amino acids long. Germline V gives CDR1 LGHNA, CDR2 YSLEER. Trimming cost V 4 bases and J 4 bases; bases outside gene matches: 6. The CDR3 DNA reads TGCGCCAGCAGCCTCGAGTTAGCGGGAGGGTACGAGCAGTACTTC. Its protein product is CASSLELAGGYEQYF.

The CDR3 region is CASSPYEDQPQHF. CDR3 in DNA: TGTGCCAGCTCACCCTACGAAGATCAGCCCCAGCATTTT. V usage is TRBV18 and J usage is TRBJ1-5; D is undetermined. Trimming shortened V by 3 bases and J by 5 bases, and 8 bases separated the two germline ends. This CDR3 spans 13 amino acids. Looked up from germline, CDR1 is KGHSH and CDR2 is LQKENI.

This clone was seen just once. The V gene is TRBV7-8, the J gene TRBJ1-3, with D perhaps matching TRBD1 (5 bases). V was clipped by 1 base and J by 0 bases, with 7 bases between them. This CDR3 has 15 residues. Per the germline V gene, CDR1 is SGHVS and CDR2 is FQNEAQ. The CDR3 loop is CASSLEGYSGNTIYF. Here the CDR3 DNA reads TGTGCCAGCAGCTTAGAGGGGTACTCTGGAAACACCATATATTTT.

The chain recombines TRBV2 with TRBJ2-7; a possible D gene is TRBD2 (5 bases). The CDR3 consists of 12 residues. Germline V lookup: CDR1 SNHLY, CDR2 FYNNEI. In nucleotides, the CDR3 is TGTGCGAACAGAGCGGAAGGCTACGAGCAGTACTTC. This encodes CANRAEGYEQYF.

The chain uses TRBV3-1 (or the pseudogene TRBV3-2) and TRBJ1-4; TRBD1 might be the D (6 bases). Per the germline V gene, CDR1 is LGHDT and CDR2 is YNNKEL (reference sequence). CDR3 length: 16 residues. V gave up 5 bases and J gave up 5 bases, with 18 bases separating them. CDR3 region: CASSGWDKVGNEKLFF. The CDR3 DNA sequence: TGTGCCAGCAGCGGTTGGGACAAGGTTGGCAATGAAAAACTGTTTTTT.